Here is one TCR beta chain with its context. Its target is not known. Germline CDR1 SGHRS, CDR2 YFSETQ. V lost 4 bases, J lost 6 bases, and 8 bases stayed unmatched. This CDR3 is built from 14 residues. Sorted CD4+ subsets: naive, central memory, regulatory, stem cell-like memory (CD45RO/CCR7/CD25/CD127/CD95/CD27 panel). The investigators reverse transcribed all of the isolated RNA, so they sequenced expressed TCRB transcripts. The table came from immunoSEQ multiplex PCR; TCRdb's copy has only in-frame clones and leaves some out. The data hold 240,000 or so clones, with approximately 14% observed a single time. This entry comes from a study of beta chain features in type 1 diabetes. Overall study findings and caveats: Insertions at VDJ junctions were less frequent in type 1 diabetes patients. These patients also deleted more nucleotides at the same junctions. TCRB CDR3 length was moderately but significantly reduced in all four CD4+ subsets of Type 1 diabetes patients.

Sequencing was carried out using naive CD4+ T cells from blood. The chain joins TRBV5-1 to TRBJ2-7; 9 bases fit TRBD1. This clonotype originated in a man aged 30 to 45 with type 1 diabetes. The CDR3, as DNA: TGCGCCAGCAGCGGCGGACAGGGGACTGGCGAGCAGTACTTC. This sequence encodes CASSGGQGTGEQYF.